These 26 T cell receptor beta chains came from one sample sequenced in a study of CD8 T cells in Susac syndrome. cDNA came from about 0.5 to 1 ug RNA primed by random hexamers. Each CDR3 protein is one row after TCRdb ran MiXCR on the immunoSEQ multiplex PCR reads. The sample records about 280,000 distinct CDR3 sequences, approximately 84% being singletons. Sequencing was done on a sample of CD8+ T cells from PBMCs. Receptor source: a human donor with multiple sclerosis.

The J gene is TRBJ2-1, the V gene TRBV6-5; D assignment may be TRBD1 or TRBD2 (5 bases each). V lost 4 bases and J lost 2, with 15 bases in between. Germline-derived CDR1 and CDR2 are MNHEY and SVGAGI. The CDR3 contains 16 residues. CDR3 sequence reads: CASSWDGAVPYNEQFF. CDR3 nucleotide sequence: TGTGCCAGCAGTTGGGACGGAGCTGTCCCCTACAATGAGCAGTTCTTC.

This rearrangement joins TRBV28 to TRBJ1-1; a weak D match, TRBD1 (5 bases). Germline CDR1 and CDR2: MDHEN and SYDVKM. Trimming stripped 6 bases from V and 11 bases from J, with 16 bases between. The CDR3 totals 12 residues. The CDR3 nucleotides are TGTGCCAGCAGCTACGACAGAGGGGAGGCTTTCTTT. Its translation is CASSYDRGEAFF.

The chain recombines TRBV27 with TRBJ2-3; the D is unclear. Germline CDR1 and CDR2: MNHEY and SMNVEV (reference sequence). V was cut by 5 bases and J by 4 bases, with 10 bases left in between. This CDR3 spans 13 amino acids. The DNA for the CDR3 is TGTGCCAGCAGTAAACCCTGGGCAGATACGCAGTATTTT. Translating it yields CASSKPWADTQYF.

This chain connects TRBV6-1 to TRBJ2-1; D is possibly TRBD1 or TRBD2 (6 bases each). V shed 10 bases and J shed 3 bases, with 19 bases lying between them. Germline CDR1 and CDR2: MNHNS and SASEGT. The CDR3 contains 15 residues. Here the CDR3 reads CAILTLGGDYNEQFF. The CDR3 nucleotides read TGTGCCATCTTAACCCTGGGGGGCGACTACAATGAGCAGTTCTTC.

The chain joins TRBV6-1 to TRBJ2-7; perhaps TRBD2 as D (5 bases). V was clipped by 6 bases and J by 1 base, with 13 bases between them. The V gene's germline CDR1 is MNHNS and CDR2 SASEGT. The CDR3 contains 14 residues. Written as DNA, the CDR3 is TGTGCCAGCAGAAGGCGGACTCAATCCTACGAGCAGTACTTC. It specifies CASRRRTQSYEQYF.

This clonotype was detected a few times. The rearrangement links TRBV27 to TRBJ1-5; D is uncertain. Germline loops: CDR1 MNHEY, CDR2 SMNVEV (reference sequence). Trimming left V 1 base short and J 4 bases short, with 5 bases between. There are 13 residues in the CDR3. The DNA for the CDR3 is TGTGCCAGCAGTTTATTGGGGAATCAGCCCCAGCATTTT. Its protein product is CASSLLGNQPQHF.

The J gene is TRBJ2-3, the V gene TRBV12-3 or TRBV12-4, with D possibly matching TRBD2 (6 bases). The CDR3 has 14 amino acids. The V end was cut by 6 bases, the J end by 1 base, with 11 bases between. For the CDR3, the DNA is TGTGCCAGCAGCATTAGCGGTGGCACAGATACGCAGTATTTT. Translated: CASSISGGTDTQYF.

This rearrangement joins TRBV20-1 to TRBJ2-1; TRBD2 aligns across 12 bases. Germline trimming cut 0 bases from V and 1 base from J; bases unmatched to any gene: 10. CDR1 is DFQATT, CDR2 SNEGSKA, per germline (reference sequence). The CDR3 is made up of 19 amino acids. Here the CDR3 DNA reads TGCAGTGCTAGAGAGCGGAAGGGGACTAGCGGGTTTTCCTACAATGAGCAGTTCTTC. Protein: CSARERKGTSGFSYNEQFF.

V is TRBV4-1 and J is TRBJ2-1, with 7 bases lining up with TRBD2. Trimming at V came to 0 bases and at J to 6 bases, leaving 5 bases not matched to a gene. CDR3 size: 15 residues. Germline values: CDR1 MGHRA, CDR2 YSYEKL. The CDR3 sequence is CASSQDPASGNEQFF. Written as DNA, the CDR3 is TGCGCCAGCAGCCAAGATCCCGCTAGCGGCAATGAGCAGTTCTTC.

The chain has TRBV7-9 and TRBJ1-1; TRBD1 agrees at 11 bases. Per the germline V gene, CDR1 is SEHNR and CDR2 is FQNEAQ (reference sequence). V lost 3 bases, J lost 5 bases, and 8 bases stayed unmatched. The CDR3 contains 16 residues. CDR3 sequence reads: CASSLRTGGVITEAFF. The CDR3 DNA reads TGTGCCAGCAGCTTGAGGACAGGGGGCGTTATAACTGAAGCTTTCTTT.

The genes are TRBV19 and TRBJ2-1; D possibly corresponds to TRBD1 (5 bases). V lost 3 bases and J lost 4, with 13 bases in between. The V gene's germline CDR1 is LNHDA and CDR2 SQIVND (reference sequence). The CDR3 is 15 amino acids. DNA of the CDR3: TGTGCCAGTAGTATTGACACAAGGGGTTACAATGAGCAGTTCTTC. Its translation is CASSIDTRGYNEQFF.

V is TRBV7-9 and J is TRBJ2-7, with D possibly being TRBD2 (5 bases). The germline gives CDR1 SEHNR, CDR2 FQNEAQ (reference sequence). Trimming cost V 1 base and J 2 bases, with 12 bases left between them. The CDR3 is 15 residues long. The CDR3 DNA reads TGTGCCAGCAGCTTAGTAGGGCTAGCACCCTACGAGCAGTACTTC. Its protein is CASSLVGLAPYEQYF.

V gene TRBV28 combines with J gene TRBJ2-7; D is unclear. The CDR3 contains 16 residues. V was trimmed by 7 bases and J by 3 bases, leaving 22 bases between them. CDR1 and CDR2 (germline): MDHEN, SYDVKM. CDR3 nucleotides: TGTGCCAGCACCTTGGGCCTCATCCATCAAAGCTACGAGCAGTACTTC. The encoded protein is CASTLGLIHQSYEQYF.

A few counts support this clonotype. This rearrangement joins TRBV6-1 to TRBJ1-1; the match to TRBD1 covers 9 bases. Germline values: CDR1 MNHNS, CDR2 SASEGT. Unmatched junction bases numbered 7, after V lost 5 bases and J lost 6 bases. This CDR3 is built from 14 residues. CDR3 coding DNA: TGTGCCAGCAGTACTACAGGGGGCTGGGCTGAAGCTTTCTTT. Translation gives CASSTTGGWAEAFF.

The chain joins TRBV12-3 or TRBV12-4 to TRBJ1-1; no definite D call. V lost 2 bases and J lost 1, with 8 bases in between. The CDR3 sequence is 14 residues long. The CDR3 DNA sequence: TGTGCCAGCAGTTTATCTGGTCAGAACACTGAAGCTTTCTTT. Encoded protein: CASSLSGQNTEAFF.

The chain has TRBV10-2 and TRBJ2-1, with D possibly matching TRBD2 (6 bases). The V gene lost 0 bases and the J gene lost 0 bases, with 18 bases spanning the gap. Germline-derived CDR1 and CDR2 are WSHSY and SAAADI. CDR3 length: 19 residues. CDR3 in amino acids: CASSESSVRRLDSYNEQFF. As DNA, the CDR3 is TGCGCCAGCAGTGAGTCGAGTGTTCGAAGACTAGACTCCTACAATGAGCAGTTCTTC.

The V gene is TRBV6-6, the J gene TRBJ1-1, with D possibly being TRBD1 (6 bases). This CDR3 has 12 amino acids. CDR1 and CDR2 from the germline V gene are MNHNY and SVGAGI (reference sequence). Trimming took off 6 bases at V and 5 bases at J, with 10 bases between the two ends. The CDR3 spells CASSLGQTEAFF. The CDR3 DNA reads TGTGCCAGCAGCCTAGGACAGACTGAAGCTTTCTTT.

The chain uses TRBV24-1 and TRBJ1-2, with D perhaps matching TRBD1 (6 bases). CDR1 KGHDR and CDR2 SFDVKD come from the germline V gene. The V end was cut by 2 bases, the J end by 1 base, with 10 bases between. CDR3 size: 15 residues. The CDR3 DNA sequence: TGTGCCACCAGTGATTCCGGGACAATTAACTATGGCTACACCTTC. Its protein product is CATSDSGTINYGYTF.

The chain carries TRBV7-9 and TRBJ1-3, with unresolved D. Looked up from germline, CDR1 is SEHNR and CDR2 is FQNEAQ (reference sequence). This CDR3 region has 17 residues. Trimming removed 4 bases from V and 0 bases from J, with 16 bases in between. This CDR3 reads CASSWESGHYSGNTIYF. CDR3 nucleotides: TGTGCCAGCAGCTGGGAGAGTGGGCACTACTCTGGAAACACCATATATTTT. Variable domain in full (rest from reference TRBV7-9 and TRBJ1-3): DTGVSQNPRHKITKRGQNVTFRCDPISEHNRLYWYRQTLGQGPEFLTYFQNEAQLEKSRLLSDRFSAERPKGSFSTLEIQRTEQGDSAMYLCASSWESGHYSGNTIYFGEGSWLTVV.

The genes are TRBV29-1 and TRBJ1-1; D is ambiguous. This CDR3 is 15 amino acids long. Germline V gives CDR1 SQVTM, CDR2 ANQGSEA. V was trimmed by 1 base and J by 5 bases, leaving 17 bases between them. For the CDR3, the DNA is TGCAGCGTTGAAGGTCGAGCGACCCTGGAGACTGAAGCTTTCTTT. This translates into CSVEGRATLETEAFF.

This clonotype was seen more than once but under ten times. The chain is built from TRBV11-2 and TRBJ2-5; no clear D. Germline V lookup: CDR1 SGHAT, CDR2 FQNNGV. The ends were cut back, 5 bases at V and 1 base at J, with 5 bases in the middle. The CDR3 extends over 12 amino acids. The CDR3 here is CASSPRQETQYF. The CDR3 DNA reads as TGTGCCAGCAGCCCCCGCCAAGAGACCCAGTACTTC.

The chain couples TRBV27 to TRBJ1-3, with TRBD1 matching 7 bases. Per germline, CDR1 MNHEY and CDR2 SMNVEV (reference sequence). The V gene end was trimmed by 6 bases and the J gene end by 8 bases; junction bases not matched to a gene: 7. This CDR3 has 13 residues. The CDR3 spells CASSPTGLDTIYF. The CDR3 DNA reads TGTGCCAGCAGCCCGACAGGGTTGGACACCATATATTTT.

The genes are TRBV29-1 and TRBJ2-7; TRBD1 matches at 11 bases. The CDR3 totals 15 residues. Germline V gene lookup returns CDR1 SQVTM and CDR2 ANQGSEA. Trimming at V came to 6 bases and at J to 3 bases, leaving 10 bases not matched to a gene. The CDR3 sequence is CSVLAPGQGVYEQYF. Written as DNA, the CDR3 is TGCAGCGTCTTGGCTCCGGGACAGGGGGTCTACGAGCAGTACTTC.

The chain joins TRBV6-5 to TRBJ1-1; TRBD1 aligns across 7 bases. From germline, CDR1 is MNHEY and CDR2 SVGAGI. After removal of 0 bases from V and 11 bases from J, the junction contained 12 bases not matched to a gene. This CDR3 region has 15 residues. The CDR3 sequence is CASSYSRGRLDFAFF. The CDR3 region has the DNA TGTGCCAGCAGTTACTCGAGGGGGCGCCTAGACTTCGCTTTCTTT.

The chain has TRBV20-1 and TRBJ2-5; 10 bases line up with TRBD2. Germline values: CDR1 DFQATT, CDR2 SNEGSKA (reference sequence). The CDR3 consists of 14 residues. After removal of 6 bases from V and 3 bases from J, the junction contained 7 bases not matched to a gene. CDR3 DNA: TGCAGTGCAGAGAGCGGGAGGGAGGAAGAGACCCAGTACTTC. Translation: CSAESGREEETQYF.

V gene TRBV24-1 combines with J gene TRBJ2-7; D gene uncertain. Trimming pared 6 bases from V and 8 bases from J, leaving 10 bases between. CDR3 length: 11 amino acids. The germline V gene has CDR1 KGHDR and CDR2 SFDVKD. CDR3 in DNA: TGTGCCACCAGTAATTCGAAACAGCAGTACTTC. Residues: CATSNSKQQYF.